The 13 T cell receptor beta chains reported below all come from one sample, sequenced in a study of CXCR3-negative and CXCR3-positive naive CD8 T cells. cDNA libraries for TRB were generated by 5' RACE incorporating UMI labels. After re-calling the 5' RACE reads, TCRdb lists one entry per CDR3 protein, DNA absent. This sample's table reports more than 65,000 distinct CDR3 sequences. Material: naive CXCR3- CD8+ T cells from blood. Sample subset: CD45RO-CCR7+CD27+CD95- naive CD8+ T cells lacking CXCR3 (TNR3-). Receptor source: a human donor in good health. Some clones in this sample may be carry-over from other donors' samples.

The V gene is TRBV20-1, the J gene TRBJ1-1; the TCRdb D gene call, TRBD1, has no DNA to confirm it. Germline values: CDR1 DFQATT, CDR2 SNEGSKA (reference sequence). The CDR3 spans 12 residues. The CDR3 reads CSARQGDTEAFF.

V and J are TRBV29-1 and TRBJ2-1; TCRdb designates TRBD1, a call that cannot be tested without DNA. CDR3 size: 12 residues. The V gene's germline CDR1 is SQVTM and CDR2 ANQGSEA. The CDR3 here is CSVMTALGAQFF.

The chain is built from TRBV28 and TRBJ2-3; the TRBD2 assignment by TCRdb is unverifiable without DNA. In germline, CDR1 is MDHEN, CDR2 SYDVKM. The CDR3 contains 16 residues. The CDR3 loop is CASSFSSGVLTDTQYF. The full variable domain, in which reference TRBV28 and TRBJ2-3 provide the parts outside the CDR3, is DVKVTQSSRYLVKRTGEKVFLECVQDMDHENMFWYRQDPGLGLRLIYFSYDVKMKEKGDIPEGYSVSREKKERFSLILESASTNQTSMYLCASSFSSGVLTDTQYFGPGTRLTVL.

The chain couples TRBV10-3 to TRBJ1-1. The CDR3 sequence is 15 residues long. Germline lookup yields CDR1 ENHRY and CDR2 SYGVKD. The CDR3 is CAISGLALENTEAFF.

The chain carries TRBV7-9 and TRBJ1-1. The CDR3 runs to 12 residues. The germline V gene encodes CDR1 SEHNR and CDR2 FQNEAQ (reference sequence). CDR3: CASSPDTIEAFF.

The rearrangement uses TRBV29-1 and TRBJ2-2; TCRdb proposes TRBD1, but this gene call is untestable without DNA. The CDR3 spans 14 residues. In germline, CDR1 is SQVTM, CDR2 ANQGSEA. CDR3 in amino acids: CSVSTGLNTGELFF.

J is TRBJ2-7 and V is TRBV6-5. Germline V gene sequence: CDR1 MNHEY, CDR2 SVGAGI. This CDR3 comprises 13 residues. This CDR3 reads CASSYGQTYEQYF.

The chain has TRBV7-2 and TRBJ2-1; TCRdb selects TRBD1, and the lack of DNA leaves this call unchecked. Germline lookup yields CDR1 SGHTA and CDR2 FQGNSA. The CDR3 is 15 amino acids. The CDR3 here is CASSFGTEKGNEQFF.

This chain connects TRBV28 to TRBJ2-7; TCRdb's D call, TRBD1, is unchecked because there is no DNA. This CDR3 has 14 amino acids. CDR1 and CDR2 from the germline V gene are MDHEN and SYDVKM. The CDR3 here is CASSFRGQGNEQYF.

The chain couples TRBV29-1 to TRBJ1-1; no DNA is available, so the TRBD1 call from TCRdb remains unchecked. The CDR3 contains 14 residues. Germline V gene data show CDR1 as SQVTM and CDR2 as ANQGSEA. CDR3 region: CSVEDLRVGTEAFF.

The V and J genes are TRBV20-1 and TRBJ1-3. The CDR3 consists of 13 residues. From germline, CDR1 is DFQATT and CDR2 SNEGSKA (reference sequence). The CDR3 sequence: CSAREGRGNTIYF.

The chain carries TRBV28 and TRBJ2-3; TCRdb returns TRBD1, unconfirmable since there is no DNA. There are 13 residues in the CDR3. Per the germline V gene, CDR1 is MDHEN and CDR2 is SYDVKM. CDR3 sequence: CASSLNGGDTQYF. The full variable domain, in which reference TRBV28 and TRBJ2-3 provide the parts outside the CDR3, is DVKVTQSSRYLVKRTGEKVFLECVQDMDHENMFWYRQDPGLGLRLIYFSYDVKMKEKGDIPEGYSVSREKKERFSLILESASTNQTSMYLCASSLNGGDTQYFGPGTRLTVL.

The J gene is TRBJ2-3, the V gene TRBV7-9. The CDR3 spans 15 residues. CDR1 and CDR2 from the germline V gene are SEHNR and FQNEAQ (reference sequence). This CDR3 reads CASSPMTPSTDTQYF.